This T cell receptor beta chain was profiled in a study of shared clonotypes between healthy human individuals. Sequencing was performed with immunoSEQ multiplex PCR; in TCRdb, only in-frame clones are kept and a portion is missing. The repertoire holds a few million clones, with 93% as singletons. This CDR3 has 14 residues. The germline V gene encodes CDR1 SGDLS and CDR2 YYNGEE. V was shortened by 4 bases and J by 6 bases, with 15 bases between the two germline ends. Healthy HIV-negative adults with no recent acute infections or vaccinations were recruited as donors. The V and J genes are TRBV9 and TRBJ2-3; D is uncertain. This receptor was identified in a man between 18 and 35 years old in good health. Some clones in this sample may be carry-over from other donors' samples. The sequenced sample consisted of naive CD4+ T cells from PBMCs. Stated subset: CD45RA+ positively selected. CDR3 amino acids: CASSYRTVADTQYF. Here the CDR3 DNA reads TGTGCCAGCAGCTATCGGACGGTGGCGGATACGCAGTATTTT.